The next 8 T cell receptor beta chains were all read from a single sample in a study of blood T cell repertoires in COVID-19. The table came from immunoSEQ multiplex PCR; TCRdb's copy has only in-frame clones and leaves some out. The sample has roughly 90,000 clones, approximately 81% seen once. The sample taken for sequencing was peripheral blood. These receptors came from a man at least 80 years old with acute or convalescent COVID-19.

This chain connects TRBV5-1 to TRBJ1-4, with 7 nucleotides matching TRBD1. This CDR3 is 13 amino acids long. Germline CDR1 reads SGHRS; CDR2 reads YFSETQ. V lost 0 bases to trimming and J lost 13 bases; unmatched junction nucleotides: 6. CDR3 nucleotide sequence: TGCGCCAGCAGCTTGGCCCGGGACAGCCGACTGTTTTTT. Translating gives CASSLARDSRLFF.

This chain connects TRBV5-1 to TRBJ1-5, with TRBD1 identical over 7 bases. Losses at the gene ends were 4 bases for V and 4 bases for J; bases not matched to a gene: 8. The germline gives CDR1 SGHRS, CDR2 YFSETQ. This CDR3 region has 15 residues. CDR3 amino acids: CASSPTPGGNQPQHF. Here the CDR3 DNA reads TGCGCCAGCAGCCCGACCCCAGGGGGAAATCAGCCCCAGCATTTT.

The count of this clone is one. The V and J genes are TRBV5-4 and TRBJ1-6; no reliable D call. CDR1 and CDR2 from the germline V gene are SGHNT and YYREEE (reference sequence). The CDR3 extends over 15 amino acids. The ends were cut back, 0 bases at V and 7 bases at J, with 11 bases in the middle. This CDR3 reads CASSLVAGGNSPLHF. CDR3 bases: TGTGCCAGCAGCTTGGTGGCGGGCGGGAATTCACCCCTCCACTTT.

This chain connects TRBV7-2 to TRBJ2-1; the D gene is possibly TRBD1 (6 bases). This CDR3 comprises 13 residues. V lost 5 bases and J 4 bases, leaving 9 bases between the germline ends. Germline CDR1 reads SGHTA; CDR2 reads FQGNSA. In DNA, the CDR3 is TGTGCCAGCAGCCTGGACAGTTACAATGAGCAGTTCTTC. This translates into CASSLDSYNEQFF.

The CDR3 sequence: CAWSPGHPNQPQHF. CDR3 coding DNA: TGTGCCTGGAGTCCTGGACACCCAAATCAGCCCCAGCATTTT. The chain links TRBV30 to TRBJ1-5, with a tentative D call TRBD1 (5 bases). The V end was cut by 2 bases, the J end by 4 bases, with 12 bases between. The CDR3 sequence is 14 residues long. CDR1 GTSNPN and CDR2 SVGIG come from the germline V gene (reference sequence).

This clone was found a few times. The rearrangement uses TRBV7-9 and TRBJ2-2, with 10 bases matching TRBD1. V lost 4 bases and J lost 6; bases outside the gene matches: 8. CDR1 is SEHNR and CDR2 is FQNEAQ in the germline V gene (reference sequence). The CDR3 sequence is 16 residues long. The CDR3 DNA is TGTGCCAGCAGCTCGACCGGGACAGGGGTTCCCGGGGAGCTGTTTTTT. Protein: CASSSTGTGVPGELFF.

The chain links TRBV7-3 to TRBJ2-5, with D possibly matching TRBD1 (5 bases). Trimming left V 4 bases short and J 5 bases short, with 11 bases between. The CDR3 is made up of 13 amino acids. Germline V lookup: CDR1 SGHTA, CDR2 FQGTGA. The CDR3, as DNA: TGTGCCAGCAGCTCAGGGTTTGGGGAGACCCAGTACTTC. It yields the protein CASSSGFGETQYF.

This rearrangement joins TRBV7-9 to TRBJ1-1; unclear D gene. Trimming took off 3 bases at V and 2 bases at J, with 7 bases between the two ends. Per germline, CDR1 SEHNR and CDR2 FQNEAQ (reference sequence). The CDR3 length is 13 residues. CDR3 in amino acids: CASSFGFNTEAFF. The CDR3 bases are TGTGCCAGCAGCTTCGGGTTTAACACTGAAGCTTTCTTT.